This T cell receptor beta chain was captured by sequencing in a study of blood T cell repertoires in COVID-19. Overall study: COVID-19 samples from acute and convalescent phases originated in the United States, Italy and Spain. T cells, B-cell-depleted T cells, or PBMCs provided the cDNA or gDNA that served as material.

Per germline, CDR1 MNHNS and CDR2 SASEGT. The V gene lost 1 base and the J gene lost 12 bases, with 10 bases spanning the gap. There are 12 residues in the CDR3. In the authors' workflow: How many nucleated cells were present was estimated from reference gene primer amplification. Repertoires were generated with immunoSEQ multiplex PCR, while TCRdb's copy carries only in-frame clones and drops some. V and J calls and clone size are as listed in that table; D and trimming were resolved from the DNA. Of 100,000 or so clones in the sample, roughly 80% are singletons; the top ten hold less than 20%. This receptor was identified in a woman over 75 with acute or convalescent COVID-19. V is TRBV6-1 and J is TRBJ2-1; a weak D match, TRBD2 (5 bases). Input material: peripheral blood. In nucleotides, the CDR3 is TGTGCCAGCAGTGAAGTAGGACTTAGGCAGTTCTTC. Protein product: CASSEVGLRQFF.